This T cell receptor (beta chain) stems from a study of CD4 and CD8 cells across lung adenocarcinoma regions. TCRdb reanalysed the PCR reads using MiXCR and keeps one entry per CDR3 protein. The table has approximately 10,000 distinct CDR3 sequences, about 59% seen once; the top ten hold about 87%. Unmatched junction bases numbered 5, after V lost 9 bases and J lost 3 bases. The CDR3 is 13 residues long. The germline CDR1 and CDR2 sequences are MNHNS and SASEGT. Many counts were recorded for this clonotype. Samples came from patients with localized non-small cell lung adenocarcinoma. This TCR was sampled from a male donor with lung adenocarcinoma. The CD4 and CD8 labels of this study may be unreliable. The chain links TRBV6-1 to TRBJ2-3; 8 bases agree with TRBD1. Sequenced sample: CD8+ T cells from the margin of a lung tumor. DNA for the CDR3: TGTGCCAGGGGACAGGATGGGACAGATACGCAGTATTTT. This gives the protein CARGQDGTDTQYF.